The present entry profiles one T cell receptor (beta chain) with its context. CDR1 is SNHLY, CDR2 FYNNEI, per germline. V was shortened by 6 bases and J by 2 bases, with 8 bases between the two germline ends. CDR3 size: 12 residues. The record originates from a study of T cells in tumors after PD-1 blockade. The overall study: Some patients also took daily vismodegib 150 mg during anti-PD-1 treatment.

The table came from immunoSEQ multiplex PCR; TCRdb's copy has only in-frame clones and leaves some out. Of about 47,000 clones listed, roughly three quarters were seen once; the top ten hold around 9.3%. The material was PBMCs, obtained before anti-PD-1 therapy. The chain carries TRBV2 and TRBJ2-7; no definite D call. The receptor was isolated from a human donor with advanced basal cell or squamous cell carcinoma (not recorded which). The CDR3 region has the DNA TGTGCCAGCAGCGAACTAACCTACGAGCAGTACTTC. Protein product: CASSELTYEQYF.